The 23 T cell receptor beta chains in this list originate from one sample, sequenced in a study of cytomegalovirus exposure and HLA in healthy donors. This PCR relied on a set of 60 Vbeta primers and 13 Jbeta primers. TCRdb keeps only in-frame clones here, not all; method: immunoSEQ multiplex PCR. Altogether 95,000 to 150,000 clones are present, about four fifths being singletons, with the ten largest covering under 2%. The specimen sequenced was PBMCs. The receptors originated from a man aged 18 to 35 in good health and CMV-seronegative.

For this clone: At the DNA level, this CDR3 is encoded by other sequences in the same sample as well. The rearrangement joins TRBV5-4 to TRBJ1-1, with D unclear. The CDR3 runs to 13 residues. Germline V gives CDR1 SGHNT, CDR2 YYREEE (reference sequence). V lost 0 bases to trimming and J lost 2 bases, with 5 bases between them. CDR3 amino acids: CASSLDSNTEAFF. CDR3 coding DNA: TGTGCCAGCAGCTTGGACTCAAACACTGAAGCTTTCTTT.

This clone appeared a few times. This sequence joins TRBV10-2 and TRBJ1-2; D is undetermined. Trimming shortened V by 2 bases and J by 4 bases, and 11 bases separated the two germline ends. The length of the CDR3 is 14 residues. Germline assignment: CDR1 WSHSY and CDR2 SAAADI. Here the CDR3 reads CASSEDGAAYGYTF. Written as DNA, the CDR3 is TGCGCCAGCAGTGAGGACGGAGCTGCCTATGGCTACACCTTC.

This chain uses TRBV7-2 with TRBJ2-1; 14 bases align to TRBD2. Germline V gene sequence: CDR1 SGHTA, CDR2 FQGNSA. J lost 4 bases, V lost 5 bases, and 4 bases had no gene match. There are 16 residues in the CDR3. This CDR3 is CASSQGLAGGYNEQFF. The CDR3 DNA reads TGTGCCAGCAGCCAAGGACTAGCGGGGGGATACAATGAGCAGTTCTTC.

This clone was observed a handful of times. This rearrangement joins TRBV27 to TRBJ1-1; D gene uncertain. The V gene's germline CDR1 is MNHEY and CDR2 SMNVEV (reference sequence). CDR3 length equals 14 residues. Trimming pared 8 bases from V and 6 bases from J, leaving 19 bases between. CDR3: CASFRGSKVAEAFF. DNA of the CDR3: TGTGCCAGCTTTCGGGGTTCTAAGGTAGCTGAAGCTTTCTTT.

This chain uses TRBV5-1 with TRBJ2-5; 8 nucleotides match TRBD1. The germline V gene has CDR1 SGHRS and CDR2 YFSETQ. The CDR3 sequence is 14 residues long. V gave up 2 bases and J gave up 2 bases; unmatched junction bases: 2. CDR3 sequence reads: CASSFRTGQETQYF. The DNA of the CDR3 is TGCGCCAGCAGCTTCCGGACAGGGCAAGAGACCCAGTACTTC.

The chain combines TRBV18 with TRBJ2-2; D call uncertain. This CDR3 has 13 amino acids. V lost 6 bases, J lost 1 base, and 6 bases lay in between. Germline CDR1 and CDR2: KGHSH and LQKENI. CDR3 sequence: CASSLKNTGELFF. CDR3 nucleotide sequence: TGTGCCAGCTCCCTTAAGAACACCGGGGAGCTGTTTTTT.

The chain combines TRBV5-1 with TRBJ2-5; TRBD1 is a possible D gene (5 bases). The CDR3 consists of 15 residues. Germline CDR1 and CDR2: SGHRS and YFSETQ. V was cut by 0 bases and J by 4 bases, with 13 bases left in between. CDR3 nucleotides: TGCGCCAGCAGCTTGGGTCAGGGAAAGGGAGAGACCCAGTACTTC. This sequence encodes CASSLGQGKGETQYF.

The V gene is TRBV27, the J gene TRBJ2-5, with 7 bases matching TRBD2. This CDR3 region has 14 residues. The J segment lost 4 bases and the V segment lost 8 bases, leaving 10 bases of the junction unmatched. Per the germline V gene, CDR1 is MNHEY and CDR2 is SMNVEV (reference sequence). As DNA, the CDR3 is TGTGCCAGCTCCTTCGGGGCTAGCGGAGAGACCCAGTACTTC. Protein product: CASSFGASGETQYF.

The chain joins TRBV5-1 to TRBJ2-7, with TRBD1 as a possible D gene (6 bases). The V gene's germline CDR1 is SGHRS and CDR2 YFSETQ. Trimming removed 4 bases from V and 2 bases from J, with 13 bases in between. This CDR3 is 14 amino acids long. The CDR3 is CASSPSTGPYEQYF. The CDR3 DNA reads TGCGCCAGCAGCCCATCGACAGGTCCCTACGAGCAGTACTTC.

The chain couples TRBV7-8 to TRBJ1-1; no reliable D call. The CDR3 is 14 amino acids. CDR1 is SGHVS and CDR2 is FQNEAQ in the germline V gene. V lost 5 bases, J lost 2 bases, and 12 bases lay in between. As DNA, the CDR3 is TGTGCCAGCAGCCCGCCGCCTAGTAACACTGAAGCTTTCTTT. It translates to CASSPPPSNTEAFF.

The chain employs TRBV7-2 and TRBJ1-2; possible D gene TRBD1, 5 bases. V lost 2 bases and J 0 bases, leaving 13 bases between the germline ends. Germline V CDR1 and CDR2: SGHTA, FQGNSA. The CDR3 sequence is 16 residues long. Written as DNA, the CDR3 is TGTGCCAGCAGCTTAAATATAGGGGCCTCTAACTATGGCTACACCTTC. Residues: CASSLNIGASNYGYTF.

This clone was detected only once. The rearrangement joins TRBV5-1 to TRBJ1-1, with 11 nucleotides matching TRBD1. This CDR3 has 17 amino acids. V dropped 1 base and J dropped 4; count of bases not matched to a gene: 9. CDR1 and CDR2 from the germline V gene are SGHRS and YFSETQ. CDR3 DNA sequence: TGCGCCAGCAGCTTGCTGGGACAGGGGGTCTTGAGCACTGAAGCTTTCTTT. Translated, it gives CASSLLGQGVLSTEAFF.

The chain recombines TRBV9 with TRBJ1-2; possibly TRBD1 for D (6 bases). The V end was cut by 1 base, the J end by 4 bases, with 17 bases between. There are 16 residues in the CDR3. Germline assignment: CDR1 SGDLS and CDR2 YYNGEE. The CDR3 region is CASSVSSGEGVYGYTF. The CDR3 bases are TGTGCCAGCAGCGTATCATCTGGAGAGGGGGTCTATGGCTACACCTTC.

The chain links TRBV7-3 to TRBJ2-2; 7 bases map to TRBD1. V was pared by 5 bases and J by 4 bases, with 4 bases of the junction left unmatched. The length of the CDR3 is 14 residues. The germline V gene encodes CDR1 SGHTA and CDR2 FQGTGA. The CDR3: CASSPTGFTGELFF. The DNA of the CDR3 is TGTGCCAGCAGCCCGACAGGGTTCACCGGGGAGCTGTTTTTT.

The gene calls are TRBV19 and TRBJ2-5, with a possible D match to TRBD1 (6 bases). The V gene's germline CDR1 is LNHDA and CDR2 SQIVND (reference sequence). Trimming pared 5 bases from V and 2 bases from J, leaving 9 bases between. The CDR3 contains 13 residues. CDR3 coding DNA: TGTGCCAGTAGTTCCGACAGGCAAGAGACCCAGTACTTC. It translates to CASSSDRQETQYF.

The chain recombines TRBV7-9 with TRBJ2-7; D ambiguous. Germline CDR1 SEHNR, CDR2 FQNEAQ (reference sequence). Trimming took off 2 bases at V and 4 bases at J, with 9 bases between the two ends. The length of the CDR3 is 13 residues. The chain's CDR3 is CASSLLRVYEQYF. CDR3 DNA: TGTGCCAGCAGCTTATTACGGGTATACGAGCAGTACTTC.

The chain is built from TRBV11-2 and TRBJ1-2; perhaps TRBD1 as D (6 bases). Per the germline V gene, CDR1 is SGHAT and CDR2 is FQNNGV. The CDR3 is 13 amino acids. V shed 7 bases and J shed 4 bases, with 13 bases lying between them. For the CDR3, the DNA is TGTGCCAGCACCTCGGTAGGGGGCTATGGCTACACCTTC. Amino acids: CASTSVGGYGYTF. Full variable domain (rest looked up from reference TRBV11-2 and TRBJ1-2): EAGVAQSPRYKIIEKRQSVAFWCNPISGHATLYWYQQILGQGPKLLIQFQNNGVVDDSQLPKDRFSAERLKGVDSTLKIQPAKLEDSAVYLCASTSVGGYGYTFGSGTRLTVV.

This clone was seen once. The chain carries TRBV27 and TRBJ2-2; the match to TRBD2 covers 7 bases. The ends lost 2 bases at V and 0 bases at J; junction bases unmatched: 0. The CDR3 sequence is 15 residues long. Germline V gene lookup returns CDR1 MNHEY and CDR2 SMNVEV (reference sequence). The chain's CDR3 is CASSLRGANTGELFF. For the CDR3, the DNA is TGTGCCAGCAGTTTACGGGGGGCGAACACCGGGGAGCTGTTTTTT.

CDR3 coding DNA: TGCAGCGCCCTAACAGGGGGAAGAAACACTGAAGCTTTCTTT. It specifies CSALTGGRNTEAFF. The chain has TRBV29-1 and TRBJ1-1, with TRBD1 matching 8 bases. V trimming: 7 bases; J trimming: 2 bases; junction bases outside the gene matches: 9. Germline assignment: CDR1 SQVTM and CDR2 ANQGSEA. CDR3 length: 14 residues. The whole variable domain, filled in from reference TRBV29-1 and TRBJ1-1, reads SAVISQKPSRDICQRGTSLTIQCQVDSQVTMMFWYRQQPGQSLTLIATANQGSEATYESGFVIDKFPISRPNLTFSTLTVSNMSPEDSSIYLCSALTGGRNTEAFFGQGTRLTVV.

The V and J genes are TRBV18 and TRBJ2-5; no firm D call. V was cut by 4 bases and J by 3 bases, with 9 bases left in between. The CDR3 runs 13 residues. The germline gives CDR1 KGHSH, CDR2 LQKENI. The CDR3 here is CASSLTLEETQYF. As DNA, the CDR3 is TGTGCCAGCTCACTGACATTGGAAGAGACCCAGTACTTC.

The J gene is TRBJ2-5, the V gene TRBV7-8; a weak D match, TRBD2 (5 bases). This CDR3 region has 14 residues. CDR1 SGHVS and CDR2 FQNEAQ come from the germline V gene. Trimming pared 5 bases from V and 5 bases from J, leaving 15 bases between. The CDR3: CASSPIREKETQYF. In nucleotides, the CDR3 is TGTGCCAGCAGCCCAATACGGGAAAAGGAGACCCAGTACTTC.

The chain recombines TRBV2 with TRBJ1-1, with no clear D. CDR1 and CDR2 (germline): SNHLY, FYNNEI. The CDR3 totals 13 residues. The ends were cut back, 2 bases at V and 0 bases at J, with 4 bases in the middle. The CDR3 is CASSESLNTEAFF. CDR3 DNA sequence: TGTGCCAGCAGTGAATCATTGAACACTGAAGCTTTCTTT.

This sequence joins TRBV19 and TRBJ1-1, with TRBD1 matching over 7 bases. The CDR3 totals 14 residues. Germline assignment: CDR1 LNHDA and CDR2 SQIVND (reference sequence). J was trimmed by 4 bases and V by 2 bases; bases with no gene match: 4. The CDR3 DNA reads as TGTGCCAGTAGTATATCCGACAGGGCCACTGAAGCTTTCTTT. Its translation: CASSISDRATEAFF. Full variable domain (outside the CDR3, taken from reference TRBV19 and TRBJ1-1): DGGITQSPKYLFRKEGQNVTLSCEQNLNHDAMYWYRQDPGQGLRLIYYSQIVNDFQKGDIAEGYSVSREKKESFPLTVTSAQKNPTAFYLCASSISDRATEAFFGQGTRLTVV.